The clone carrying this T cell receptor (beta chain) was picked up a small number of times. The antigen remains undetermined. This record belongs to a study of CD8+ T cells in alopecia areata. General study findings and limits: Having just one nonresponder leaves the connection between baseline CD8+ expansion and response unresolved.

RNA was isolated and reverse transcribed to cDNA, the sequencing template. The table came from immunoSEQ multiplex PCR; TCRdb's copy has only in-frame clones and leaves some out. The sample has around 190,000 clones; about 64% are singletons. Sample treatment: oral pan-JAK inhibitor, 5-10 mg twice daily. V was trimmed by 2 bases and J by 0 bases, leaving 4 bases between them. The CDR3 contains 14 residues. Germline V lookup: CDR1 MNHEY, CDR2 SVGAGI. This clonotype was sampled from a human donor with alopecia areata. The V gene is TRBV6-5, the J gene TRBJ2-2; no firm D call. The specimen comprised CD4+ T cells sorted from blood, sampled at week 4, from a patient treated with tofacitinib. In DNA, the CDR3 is TGTGCCAGCAGTTACGGGGCGAACACCGGGGAGCTGTTTTTT. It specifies CASSYGANTGELFF.